A selection of T cell receptor beta chains follows, all from one sample in a study of cytomegalovirus exposure and HLA in healthy donors. The assay was immunoSEQ multiplex PCR, and TCRdb's table has in-frame clones only and misses some. The data show 100,000 or so clones, about 81% seen once. The specimen was PBMCs. All receptors derive from a man aged 50 to 60 in good health and CMV-seronegative. CDR3s leave out the opening cysteine and the closing phenylalanine or tryptophan. Expanded clones get a size class; other rows say once, few or many, or leave the size out.

V gene,J gene,clone size,CDR3 protein
TRBV9,TRBJ1-2,few,ASSPTGGTTIYT
TRBV6-5,TRBJ1-3,NA,ASSYGGGGTGNTIY
TRBV14,TRBJ2-5,NA,ASSPWSGDQETQY
TRBV18,TRBJ1-1,NA,ASSPRQLMNTEAF
TRBV29-1,TRBJ2-4,NA,SVVSGGRNIQY
TRBV19,TRBJ2-3,NA,ASSKLAGSNTDTQY
TRBV7-9,TRBJ1-1,NA,SSSLRTGRNTEAF
TRBV6-1,TRBJ1-1,NA,ASGARLNTEAF
TRBV29-1,TRBJ1-2,NA,SVEDLGGFDYGYT
TRBV7-9,TRBJ2-1,NA,ASSFPGSSYNEQF
TRBV30,TRBJ1-1,NA,AWSRRTEAF
TRBV2,TRBJ2-3,NA,ASSADLASTDTQY
TRBV4-2,TRBJ2-7,NA,ASSQGQGTGNSYEQY
TRBV10-3,TRBJ1-6,NA,AISATPNSPLH
TRBV6-5,TRBJ1-2,few,ASGSGGVNYGYT
TRBV19,TRBJ1-5,NA,ASSPTGRNQPQH
TRBV11-2,TRBJ2-7,NA,ASSRVRDTTNISYEQY
TRBV29-1,TRBJ2-3,once,SVDHSREGRDTQY
TRBV5-6,TRBJ1-5,NA,ASSAGDQPQH
TRBV5-1,TRBJ1-4,NA,ASSLVAPTRGEKLF
TRBV28,TRBJ1-1,NA,ASSLQGEAF
TRBV28,TRBJ2-5,NA,ASSLGGQRKGTQY
TRBV27,TRBJ2-7,NA,ASSLMGRGAYEQY
TRBV5-6,TRBJ2-6,few,ASSLPDTPGANVLT
TRBV6-5,TRBJ1-1,NA,ASSRDSLNTEAF
TRBV6-1,TRBJ1-2,NA,ASRETANYGYT
TRBV19,TRBJ1-1,NA,ASGALDREAEAF
TRBV5-4,TRBJ2-4,NA,ASSFVTGTGKNIQY
TRBV5-6,TRBJ2-4,NA,ASSFSGGAGNIQY
TRBV6-6,TRBJ2-5,once,ASSYNLAGGETQY
TRBV9,TRBJ1-5,NA,ASSVTYNQPQH
TRBV13,TRBJ2-4,NA,ASSRSTSGTAKNIQY
TRBV30,TRBJ2-1,NA,AWSQGLGPYNEQF
TRBV27,TRBJ2-5,NA,ASSLDDRALTQY
TRBV2,TRBJ2-7,NA,ASSPQWEAQGSYEQY
TRBV2,TRBJ1-3,NA,ASRLEANSGNTIY
TRBV27,TRBJ2-3,NA,ASSLGGTLGTDTQY
TRBV15,TRBJ2-1,few,ATKRGHGSYNEQF
TRBV4-3,TRBJ2-2,NA,ASSLVGTFPNTGELF
TRBV6-5,TRBJ2-5,NA,ASSFRDILGGETQY
TRBV15,TRBJ1-4,NA,ATSRVRLETNEKLF
TRBV18,TRBJ1-1,few,ASSWDILPSTEAF